This T cell receptor (beta chain) emerged from a study of blood T cells in healthy people across ages. The use of a sample-barcoded 5' primer and a J-beta primer mix characterized a second PCR of roughly 6 to 12 cycles. Sequencing of every sample gave 2.5 million or more CDR3-containing paired-end reads. TCRdb re-called the 5' RACE reads through MiXCR, storing one row per CDR3 protein. The data hold 1.5 million or so distinct CDR3 sequences, with around 42% observed a single time. The CDR3 is 15 amino acids. In germline, CDR1 is MDHEN, CDR2 SYDVKM. After removal of 6 bases from V and 0 bases from J, the junction contained 4 bases not matched to a gene.

V is TRBV28 and J is TRBJ2-3, with 9 nucleotides matching TRBD2. The sequenced sample was blood. The source of this sequence is a woman aged 18 to 35 in good health. The CDR3 loop is CASRRGTSSTDTQYF. In DNA, the CDR3 is TGTGCCAGCAGAAGAGGGACTAGCAGCACAGATACGCAGTATTTT.